This TCR beta chain originates from a study of cytomegalovirus exposure and HLA in healthy donors. CDR1 is SNHLY, CDR2 FYNNEI, per germline. This CDR3 is 16 amino acids long. Trimming at V came to 0 bases and at J to 5 bases, leaving 6 bases not matched to a gene. Only in-frame clones appear in the TCRdb table, and some are missing; sequencing was by immunoSEQ multiplex PCR. Altogether about 150,000 clones are present, around 88% being singletons, with the ten largest covering about a fifth. Sequenced material: PBMCs. This TCR came from a man between 18 and 35 years old in good health and CMV-seropositive. V usage is TRBV2 and J usage is TRBJ1-5; 8 bases align to TRBD1. This CDR3 reads CASSEARQGLYQPQHF. In nucleotides, the CDR3 is TGTGCCAGCAGTGAAGCGCGACAGGGGTTGTATCAGCCCCAGCATTTT.